The 13 T cell receptor beta chains reported below all come from one sample, sequenced in a study of OX40 agonist ivuxolimab in advanced cancers. Some clones are missing from TCRdb's copy, which holds only in-frame ones; the method was immunoSEQ multiplex PCR. This sample has 75,000 to 80,000 clones, with 75% to 90% found just once. The starting material was CD4+ or CD8+ T cells sorted from blood, obtained in a trial of the OX40 agonist ivuxolimab. These receptors were taken from an adult with an advanced solid tumor such as melanoma, head and neck, liver or kidney cancer.

This clone has only a few counts. The rearrangement uses TRBV7-9 and TRBJ2-5; tentative D call: TRBD2 (8 bases). The ends were cut back, 10 bases at V and 5 bases at J, with 20 bases in the middle. The CDR3 extends over 14 amino acids. CDR1 and CDR2 from the germline V gene are SEHNR and FQNEAQ (reference sequence). The CDR3 here is CATTGGGRYETQYF. CDR3 in DNA: TGTGCCACCACGGGAGGGGGCCGCTATGAGACCCAGTACTTC.

This chain uses TRBV18 with TRBJ2-7; TRBD1 matches at 10 bases. Germline CDR1 reads KGHSH; CDR2 reads LQKENI. The CDR3 runs 14 residues. V shed 5 bases and J 6 bases; nucleotides not matched to a gene: 7. The CDR3 region is CASSSTGTGVEQYF. CDR3 nucleotide sequence: TGTGCCAGCTCATCTACCGGGACAGGGGTCGAGCAGTACTTC.

This chain joins TRBV11-3 and TRBJ1-2; a weak D match, TRBD1 (6 bases). This CDR3 contains 15 residues. Germline V lookup: CDR1 SGHNT, CDR2 YENEEA. V was trimmed by 4 bases and J by 5 bases, leaving 17 bases between them. The CDR3 coding sequence is TGTGCCAGCAGCTCACAGGGATCCCGGGGGTATGGCTACACCTTC. It encodes CASSSQGSRGYGYTF.

V is TRBV6-1 and J is TRBJ2-2; tentative D call: TRBD2 (5 bases). From germline, CDR1 is MNHNS and CDR2 SASEGT. This CDR3 comprises 12 residues. V lost 5 bases, J lost 7 bases, and 8 bases lay in between. In DNA form, the CDR3 reads TGTGCCAGCAGTTGGGGAGACGGGGAGCTGTTTTTT. It translates to CASSWGDGELFF.

This chain connects TRBV18 to TRBJ2-3; D is uncertain. This CDR3 has 14 amino acids. V lost 2 bases, J lost 1 base, and 7 bases lay in between. The germline CDR1 and CDR2 sequences are KGHSH and LQKENI. Here the CDR3 DNA reads TGTGCCAGCTCACCAGACCTAGGCACAGATACGCAGTATTTT. Translation gives CASSPDLGTDTQYF.

The V and J genes are TRBV7-9 and TRBJ2-2, with D hard to call. The CDR3 totals 14 residues. Germline CDR1 and CDR2: SEHNR and FQNEAQ (reference sequence). V was trimmed by 4 bases and J by 0 bases, leaving 6 bases between them. This CDR3 is CASSSGANTGELFF. CDR3 in DNA: TGTGCCAGCAGCTCCGGCGCGAACACCGGGGAGCTGTTTTTT.

V is TRBV7-2 and J is TRBJ2-3, with D perhaps matching TRBD1 (7 bases). V was pared by 1 base and J by 7 bases, with 15 bases between. Germline loops: CDR1 SGHTA, CDR2 FQGNSA. CDR3 length equals 15 residues. Here the CDR3 reads CASSLGQGGLNTQYF. The CDR3 nucleotides are TGTGCCAGCAGCTTAGGGCAGGGGGGTTTGAATACGCAGTATTTT.

The V call is TRBV6-5, the J call TRBJ2-1, with 7 bases matching TRBD2. The ends lost 2 bases at V and 14 bases at J; junction bases unmatched: 9. The germline gives CDR1 MNHEY, CDR2 SVGAGI. CDR3 size: 13 residues. The CDR3: CASSYQGAGTKFF. Written as DNA, the CDR3 is TGTGCCAGCAGTTACCAAGGGGCAGGGACTAAGTTCTTC.

The chain joins TRBV28 to TRBJ1-6; no clear D. The ends were cut back, 7 bases at V and 0 bases at J, with 10 bases in the middle. Germline CDR1 and CDR2: MDHEN and SYDVKM. The CDR3 is 15 amino acids. CDR3 loop: CASISPSSYNSPLHF. The CDR3 region has the DNA TGTGCCAGCATCTCACCCAGCTCCTATAATTCACCCCTCCACTTT.

This clone was observed a few times. V is TRBV20-1 and J is TRBJ2-5; unclear D gene. Trimming removed 6 bases at V and 4 bases at J, with 6 bases between. Germline CDR1 reads DFQATT; CDR2 reads SNEGSKA (reference sequence). This CDR3 is 10 amino acids long. CDR3 region: CSADRETQYF. CDR3 sequence (DNA): TGCAGTGCCGATCGAGAGACCCAGTACTTC.

This chain uses TRBV27 with TRBJ2-5, with TRBD2 as a possible D gene (5 bases). CDR3 size: 17 residues. CDR1 and CDR2 (germline): MNHEY, SMNVEV (reference sequence). Trimming took off 8 bases at V and 5 bases at J, with 27 bases between the two ends. The CDR3 protein is CASHAPTGKTQKETQYF. Written as DNA, the CDR3 is TGTGCCAGCCATGCCCCCACCGGGAAAACCCAGAAGGAGACCCAGTACTTC.

The chain has TRBV18 and TRBJ2-7; 8 bases line up with TRBD1. V dropped 4 bases and J dropped 3; count of bases not matched to a gene: 2. This CDR3 spans 13 amino acids. CDR1 is KGHSH, CDR2 LQKENI, per germline. The chain's CDR3 is CASSRQGSYEQYF. The CDR3 DNA is TGTGCCAGCTCACGACAGGGGAGCTACGAGCAGTACTTC.

J is TRBJ2-5 and V is TRBV27; tentative D call: TRBD2 (7 bases). This CDR3 is built from 12 residues. V lost 4 bases to trimming and J lost 5 bases, with 8 bases between them. Germline loops: CDR1 MNHEY, CDR2 SMNVEV (reference sequence). CDR3 coding DNA: TGTGCCAGCAGTTCGGGGGGCGAGACCCAGTACTTC. It encodes CASSSGGETQYF.